These 25 T cell receptor beta chains were all obtained from the same sample, sequenced in a study of T-cell memory formation after mild COVID-19. Each CDR3 protein gets one entry after TCRdb re-called the 5' RACE reads with MiXCR. Altogether roughly 410,000 distinct CDR3 sequences are present, about 24% being singletons, with the ten largest covering around 9%. The sample was PBMCs or a T cell subset sorted from them (not recorded which). Source of these receptors: an adult woman who had mild COVID-19 (a few samples of this study predate the infection). Cell type and time point are not known.

The CDR3 region is CSAGTGATGELFF. Here the CDR3 DNA reads TGCAGCGCTGGGACAGGGGCCACCGGGGAGCTGTTTTTT. The chain uses TRBV29-1 and TRBJ2-2, with TRBD1 matching over 10 bases. CDR1 SQVTM and CDR2 ANQGSEA come from the germline V gene. The J segment lost 4 bases and the V segment lost 7 bases, leaving 3 bases of the junction unmatched. This CDR3 contains 13 residues.

This chain connects TRBV28 to TRBJ1-2; weak D call: TRBD1 (5 bases). The length of the CDR3 is 14 residues. Germline V CDR1 and CDR2: MDHEN, SYDVKM. V shed 5 bases and J shed 2 bases, with 12 bases lying between them. The CDR3 region has the DNA TGTGCCAGCAGTCCCGGGGGGGAAAACTATGGCTACACCTTC. The encoded protein is CASSPGGENYGYTF.

In its sample, this clonotype was seen a few times. The chain is built from TRBV11-2 and TRBJ2-5, with TRBD2 matching 14 bases. CDR3 length equals 16 residues. The germline gives CDR1 SGHAT, CDR2 FQNNGV. V lost 0 bases and J lost 5; bases outside the gene matches: 2. The CDR3 DNA follows: TGTGCCAGCAGCTTAGAGTGGACTAGCGGGGGGGAGACCCAGTACTTC. Residues: CASSLEWTSGGETQYF.

The CDR3 DNA sequence: TGTGCCAGCAGTGAAGGGGTTAGCGCGGTTTGGGGCACAGATACGCAGTATTTT. It is translated as CASSEGVSAVWGTDTQYF. This sequence joins TRBV25-1 and TRBJ2-3, with D perhaps TRBD2 (5 bases). CDR1 and CDR2 (germline): MGHDK, SYGVNS. This CDR3 contains 18 residues. V lost 2 bases and J 1 base, leaving 19 bases between the germline ends.

There are a few counts of this clonotype. The chain joins TRBV24-1 to TRBJ2-1, with 9 bases identical to TRBD1. Germline CDR1 and CDR2: KGHDR and SFDVKD. The junction had 5 bases not matched to a gene; V was cut back by 4 bases and J by 8 bases. CDR3 length: 14 residues. The CDR3 DNA follows: TGTGCCACCAGTGAACCGGGACAGGGATATGAGCAGTTCTTC. Translated: CATSEPGQGYEQFF.

This clonotype was seen a few times. The rearrangement links TRBV4-1 to TRBJ2-1, with 10 positions matching TRBD2. The CDR3 length is 16 residues. V was pared by 4 bases and J by 4 bases, with 7 bases of the junction left unmatched. Germline CDR1 MGHRA, CDR2 YSYEKL. The CDR3: CASSLLSGGFYNEQFF. The DNA of the CDR3 is TGCGCCAGCAGCCTCCTTAGCGGGGGGTTTTACAATGAGCAGTTCTTC.

The genes are TRBV24-1 and TRBJ2-1; TRBD2 is a possible D gene (6 bases). The CDR3 extends over 14 amino acids. The ends were cut back, 6 bases at V and 9 bases at J, with 17 bases in the middle. Per germline, CDR1 KGHDR and CDR2 SFDVKD. CDR3 loop: CATSPGRGRGEQFF. CDR3 in DNA: TGTGCCACCAGTCCGGGGCGGGGTCGGGGTGAGCAGTTCTTC.

This chain uses TRBV7-2 with TRBJ2-1; no clear D gene. V was shortened by 5 bases and J by 5 bases, with 4 bases between the two germline ends. CDR1 and CDR2 (germline): SGHTA, FQGNSA. CDR3 length equals 11 residues. This CDR3 reads CASSINNEQFF. The CDR3 DNA follows: TGTGCCAGCAGCATCAACAATGAGCAGTTCTTC.

This clonotype was seen only a few times. The rearrangement links TRBV7-7 to TRBJ2-3, with D perhaps given as TRBD1 or TRBD2 (6 bases each). This CDR3 has 15 amino acids. From germline, CDR1 is SSHAT and CDR2 FNYEAQ (reference sequence). The ends were cut back, 5 bases at V and 4 bases at J, with 16 bases in the middle. The CDR3 region has the DNA TGTGCCAGCAGCCAATCGGGGGCGCATGCAGATACGCAGTATTTT. It specifies CASSQSGAHADTQYF.

The V call is TRBV2, the J call TRBJ1-1; the match to TRBD1 covers 10 bases. The ends lost 2 bases at V and 8 bases at J; junction bases unmatched: 5. The germline V gene has CDR1 SNHLY and CDR2 FYNNEI. This CDR3 is built from 14 residues. The CDR3 region is CASSERQGAGEAFF. The CDR3 DNA follows: TGTGCCAGCAGTGAACGACAGGGGGCTGGAGAAGCTTTCTTT.

The chain has TRBV6-2 or TRBV6-3 and TRBJ2-5, with D unresolved. This CDR3 is 11 amino acids long. The V gene lost 6 bases and the J gene lost 9 bases, with 11 bases spanning the gap. Germline assignment: CDR1 MNHEY and CDR2 SVGEGT. DNA for the CDR3: TGTGCCAGCAGCCACGGGTTGGCCCAGTACTTC. This sequence encodes CASSHGLAQYF.

V is TRBV11-3 and J is TRBJ2-3; 7 bases match TRBD2. Looked up from germline, CDR1 is SGHNT and CDR2 is YENEEA. This CDR3 region has 17 residues. V dropped 8 bases and J dropped 1; count of bases not matched to a gene: 15. CDR3 sequence (DNA): TGTGCCAGCTCTCTACGGGGGAGGGCCTTTGGCACAGATACGCAGTATTTT. Its translation: CASSLRGRAFGTDTQYF.

This clonotype was detected a few times. V and J are TRBV5-6 and TRBJ1-1; 7 nucleotides line up with TRBD1. V dropped 1 base and J dropped 4; count of bases not matched to a gene: 4. The CDR3 loop spans 14 amino acids. Germline V CDR1 and CDR2: SGHDT, YYEEEE. The CDR3 DNA follows: TGTGCCAGCAGCTTGCCAGGGGGGAGCACTGAAGCTTTCTTT. This translates into CASSLPGGSTEAFF.

There are a few counts of this clonotype. The gene calls are TRBV15 and TRBJ2-7; 9 bases align to TRBD1. The germline V gene has CDR1 LNHNV and CDR2 YYDKDF (reference sequence). This CDR3 is built from 16 residues. The junction had 8 bases not matched to a gene; V was cut back by 0 bases and J by 5 bases. The CDR3 protein is CATSRDLGTGSHEQYF. CDR3 coding DNA: TGTGCCACCAGCAGAGATTTAGGGACAGGGTCCCACGAGCAGTACTTC.

This clonotype came up once. The chain employs TRBV6-2 or TRBV6-3 and TRBJ2-7, with D possibly TRBD2 on 6 matching bases. Germline CDR1 and CDR2: MNHEY and SVGEGT. V was cut by 0 bases and J by 3 bases, with 15 bases left in between. The CDR3 extends over 16 amino acids. For the CDR3, the DNA is TGTGCCAGCAGTTACTCGAGACAGCGGGCCGACTACGAGCAGTACTTC. It codes for CASSYSRQRADYEQYF.

In its sample, this clonotype was seen a few times. This chain connects TRBV7-9 to TRBJ2-7; 10 nucleotides match TRBD1. Germline V gene data show CDR1 as SEHNR and CDR2 as FQNEAQ (reference sequence). The V gene end was trimmed by 3 bases and the J gene end by 1 base; junction bases not matched to a gene: 12. CDR3 length: 18 residues. The CDR3 sequence: CASSLYPGLDRGSYEQYF. The CDR3 DNA reads TGTGCCAGCAGCTTGTACCCGGGGTTGGACAGGGGGTCCTACGAGCAGTACTTC. The variable domain in full, with the rest retrieved from reference TRBV7-9 and TRBJ2-7, is DTGVSQNPRHKITKRGQNVTFRCDPISEHNRLYWYRQTLGQGPEFLTYFQNEAQLEKSRLLSDRFSAERPKGSFSTLEIQRTEQGDSAMYLCASSLYPGLDRGSYEQYFGPGTRLTVT.

This clonotype was seen a handful of times. The chain employs TRBV5-1 and TRBJ2-3; TRBD2 matches at 9 bases. The CDR3 is made up of 15 amino acids. Germline V gives CDR1 SGHRS, CDR2 YFSETQ. Losses at the gene ends were 0 bases for V and 4 bases for J; bases not matched to a gene: 3. This CDR3 is CASSLERGVADTQYF. The CDR3 DNA sequence: TGCGCCAGCAGCTTGGAGCGGGGGGTCGCAGATACGCAGTATTTT.

Only a few counts were recorded for this clonotype. The rearrangement links TRBV12-3 or TRBV12-4 to TRBJ2-5, with 7 positions matching TRBD1. The length of the CDR3 is 14 residues. The ends lost 2 bases at V and 6 bases at J; junction bases unmatched: 6. The CDR3 DNA sequence: TGTGCCAGCAGTTTAACAGGGGCTGGAAAGACCCAGTACTTC. This gives the protein CASSLTGAGKTQYF.

The chain is built from TRBV4-1 and TRBJ2-2; TRBD1 matches 7 bases. With 0 bases clipped from V and 4 bases from J, the junction kept 8 bases outside the gene matches. The CDR3 length is 17 residues. Looked up from germline, CDR1 is MGHRA and CDR2 is YSYEKL. CDR3 in amino acids: CASSQDVGGAGTGELFF. In nucleotides, the CDR3 is TGCGCCAGCAGCCAAGATGTAGGGGGCGCGGGCACCGGGGAGCTGTTTTTT.

This clonotype appeared a few times. V usage is TRBV19 and J usage is TRBJ1-5; D remains unclear. CDR3 length: 11 residues. The germline gives CDR1 LNHDA, CDR2 SQIVND (reference sequence). V was cut by 10 bases and J by 6 bases, with 10 bases left in between. The CDR3 spells CAIREGQPQHF. In DNA, the CDR3 is TGTGCCATCCGGGAAGGTCAGCCCCAGCATTTT.

This clonotype has ten or more counts. The chain carries TRBV7-9 and TRBJ2-7, with a tentative D call TRBD2 (5 bases). Germline V CDR1 and CDR2: SEHNR, FQNEAQ (reference sequence). Trimming took off 8 bases at V and 6 bases at J, with 17 bases between the two ends. The CDR3 sequence is 13 residues long. The CDR3 nucleotides read TGTGCCAGCCGCGGGTCTCTCAGGTCCGAGCAGTACTTC. Amino acid sequence: CASRGSLRSEQYF. Filled out from reference TRBV7-9 and TRBJ2-7, the complete variable domain reads DTGVSQNPRHKITKRGQNVTFRCDPISEHNRLYWYRQTLGQGPEFLTYFQNEAQLEKSRLLSDRFSAERPKGSFSTLEIQRTEQGDSAMYLCASRGSLRSEQYFGPGTRLTVT.

This clonotype was picked up many times. The rearrangement links TRBV5-1 to TRBJ1-2, with D tentatively TRBD1 (5 bases). Germline CDR1 reads SGHRS; CDR2 reads YFSETQ. V was trimmed by 4 bases and J by 1 base, leaving 8 bases between them. The CDR3 runs to 13 residues. Written as DNA, the CDR3 is TGCGCCAGCAGCCCACAGGTTAACTATGGCTACACCTTC. Translated: CASSPQVNYGYTF.

This clonotype was picked up a small number of times. The chain is built from TRBV5-6 and TRBJ2-7, with TRBD1 as a possible D gene (6 bases). The V and J ends lost 0 bases and 7 bases respectively, with 20 bases between them. The CDR3 consists of 16 residues. Per the germline V gene, CDR1 is SGHDT and CDR2 is YYEEEE. Here the CDR3 DNA reads TGTGCCAGCAGCTTGGGGCAGGGGATGGGACGAGGGGAGCAGTACTTC. Translated, it gives CASSLGQGMGRGEQYF.

This clonotype was found a few times. This sequence joins TRBV4-1 and TRBJ1-6, with unresolved D. The ends were cut back, 3 bases at V and 8 bases at J, with 17 bases in the middle. This CDR3 region has 16 residues. CDR1 and CDR2 (germline): MGHRA, YSYEKL. The CDR3 reads CASSHWGREIDSPLHF. CDR3 coding DNA: TGCGCCAGCAGCCACTGGGGTAGGGAAATTGATTCACCCCTCCACTTT.

The chain carries TRBV20-1 and TRBJ2-5; D may correspond to TRBD1 or TRBD2 (5 bases each). Germline CDR1 reads DFQATT; CDR2 reads SNEGSKA (reference sequence). V gave up 5 bases and J gave up 2 bases, with 18 bases separating them. The CDR3 is made up of 15 amino acids. CDR3 nucleotide sequence: TGCAGTGCTGGGGACCCACAGAGAACTCAAGAGACCCAGTACTTC. It is translated as CSAGDPQRTQETQYF.